This T cell receptor (beta chain) was observed in a study of T cell responses to AZD1222 COVID-19 vaccine. Study observations and caveats: Vaccine-associated CD4 TCRs spanned spike, dominant at 160-218 and 743-854. After two AZD1222 doses, spike-specific TCR breadth and depth rose versus day 0.

Concerning this clone: Antigen: not known.

The CDR3 sequence is 16 residues long. V lost 6 bases and J 5 bases, leaving 23 bases between the germline ends. CDR1 is SGDLS, CDR2 YYNGEE, per germline. The method was immunoSEQ multiplex PCR; TCRdb's version includes in-frame clones alone and lacks a portion of them. The repertoire holds about 57,000 clones, with 85% to 90% as singletons. This receptor was obtained from an adult in good health. The genes are TRBV9 and TRBJ2-5; a possible D gene is TRBD2 (6 bases). The specimen was peripheral blood, collected on day 0 of AZD1222 vaccination. The CDR3 protein is CASTPSPRGVGETQYF. CDR3 nucleotides: TGTGCCAGCACCCCGTCCCCCCGCGGGGTAGGGGAGACCCAGTACTTC. Combining the CDR3 with reference TRBV9 and TRBJ2-5 gives the whole variable domain DSGVTQTPKHLITATGQRVTLRCSPRSGDLSVYWYQQSLDQGLQFLIQYYNGEERAKGNILERFSAQQFPDLHSELNLSSLELGDSALYFCASTPSPRGVGETQYFGPGTRLLVL.